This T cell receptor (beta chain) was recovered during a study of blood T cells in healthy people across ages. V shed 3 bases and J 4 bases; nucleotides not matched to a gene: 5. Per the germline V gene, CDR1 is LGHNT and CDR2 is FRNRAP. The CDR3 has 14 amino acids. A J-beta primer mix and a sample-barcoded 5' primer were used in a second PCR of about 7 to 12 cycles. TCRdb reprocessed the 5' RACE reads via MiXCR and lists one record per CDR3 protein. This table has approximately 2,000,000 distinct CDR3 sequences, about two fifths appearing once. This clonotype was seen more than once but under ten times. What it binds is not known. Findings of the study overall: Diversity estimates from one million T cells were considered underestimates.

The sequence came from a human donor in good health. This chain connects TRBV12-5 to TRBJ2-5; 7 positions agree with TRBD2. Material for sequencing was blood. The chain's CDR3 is CASGLSGAAETQYF. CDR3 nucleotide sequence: TGTGCTAGTGGTTTAAGCGGGGCAGCAGAGACCCAGTACTTC. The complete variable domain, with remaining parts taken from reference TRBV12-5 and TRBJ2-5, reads DARVTQTPRHKVTEMGQEVTMRCQPILGHNTVFWYRQTMMQGLELLAYFRNRAPLDDSGMPKDRFSAEMPDATLATLKIQPSEPRDSAVYFCASGLSGAAETQYFGPGTRLLVL.